The 13 T cell receptor beta chains presented below share a single source sample, sequenced in a study of beta chain features in type 1 diabetes. All of the isolated RNA was reverse transcribed, so expressed TCRB transcripts were sequenced. The table came from immunoSEQ multiplex PCR; TCRdb's copy has only in-frame clones and leaves some out. The table has around 500,000 clones, 11% seen once. Source material: naive CD4+ T cells from blood. The receptors come from a young woman in good health.

The V gene is TRBV29-1, the J gene TRBJ1-2; D remains ambiguous. Trimming stripped 7 bases from V and 4 bases from J, with 16 bases between. This CDR3 is 13 amino acids long. Germline CDR1 SQVTM, CDR2 ANQGSEA. In DNA, the CDR3 is TGCAGCGCTCCTCGGCTCTCGGGCTATGGCTACACCTTC. This translates into CSAPRLSGYGYTF.

This clone turned up a few times. The rearrangement joins TRBV5-6 to TRBJ2-1; 10 bases are shared with TRBD1. The ends lost 3 bases at V and 6 bases at J; junction bases unmatched: 6. Germline values: CDR1 SGHDT, CDR2 YYEEEE. The CDR3 spans 15 residues. The CDR3 sequence is CASSWTGTGVNEQFF. The CDR3 nucleotides read TGTGCCAGCAGCTGGACCGGGACAGGGGTCAATGAGCAGTTCTTC.

The rearrangement uses TRBV5-4 and TRBJ2-5; D ambiguous. The CDR3 runs 15 residues. Germline assignment: CDR1 SGHNT and CDR2 YYREEE (reference sequence). The V end was cut by 3 bases, the J end by 2 bases, with 14 bases between. The CDR3 loop is CASSSQQPEQETQYF. The CDR3 DNA is TGTGCCAGCAGCTCGCAGCAACCGGAACAAGAGACCCAGTACTTC.

The chain recombines TRBV6-5 with TRBJ2-1, with D perhaps TRBD1 or TRBD2 (6 bases each). The V gene's germline CDR1 is MNHEY and CDR2 SVGAGI. V was trimmed by 0 bases and J by 7 bases, leaving 13 bases between them. CDR3 length: 15 amino acids. DNA for the CDR3: TGTGCCAGCAGTTACTCACGGGGGCCGGGGAATGAGCAGTTCTTC. Translation: CASSYSRGPGNEQFF.

This clone was observed a few times. The rearrangement uses TRBV9 and TRBJ2-5, with 10 nucleotides matching TRBD2. CDR1 and CDR2 (germline): SGDLS, YYNGEE. The CDR3 is 16 amino acids. Trimming took 0 bases from V and 5 from J; bases not matched to a gene: 7. The chain's CDR3 is CASSVGASGSLETQYF. CDR3 nucleotides: TGTGCCAGCAGCGTAGGGGCTAGCGGGAGCCTCGAGACCCAGTACTTC.

This clone appeared a few times. This chain connects TRBV20-1 to TRBJ1-1; a weak D match, TRBD1 (5 bases). V was trimmed by 3 bases and J by 10 bases, leaving 9 bases between them. Germline V gene sequence: CDR1 DFQATT, CDR2 SNEGSKA (reference sequence). The CDR3 is 10 residues long. CDR3 sequence reads: CSARGQGAFF. CDR3 coding DNA: TGCAGTGCTAGGGGGCAGGGAGCTTTCTTT.

The chain has TRBV29-1 and TRBJ2-5, with 10 bases that match TRBD2. Losses at the gene ends were 3 bases for V and 4 bases for J; bases not matched to a gene: 14. The CDR3 is 17 amino acids. CDR1 is SQVTM, CDR2 ANQGSEA, per germline. The CDR3 DNA sequence: TGCAGCGTTGATTTGGGGGCCCTAGCGGGAGCGGCAGAGACCCAGTACTTC. Translating gives CSVDLGALAGAAETQYF.

The J gene is TRBJ1-1, the V gene TRBV5-1; 11 bases are shared with TRBD1. V shed 7 bases, J shed 3 bases, and the junction held 2 bases outside the gene matches. Germline CDR1 SGHRS, CDR2 YFSETQ. CDR3 length equals 13 residues. The CDR3 sequence is CASLGQGDTEAFF. CDR3 nucleotides: TGCGCCAGCTTGGGACAGGGGGACACTGAAGCTTTCTTT.

Turning to this clone: Additional DNA sequences in this sample encode the identical CDR3. The CDR3 here is CAWSSSGAYEQYF. The CDR3 region has the DNA TGTGCCTGGAGTTCTAGCGGGGCTTACGAGCAGTACTTC. This sequence joins TRBV30 and TRBJ2-7; 9 nucleotides line up with TRBD2. V lost 2 bases and J lost 4; bases outside the gene matches: 3. Germline V gene lookup returns CDR1 GTSNPN and CDR2 SVGIG (reference sequence). The CDR3 is 13 amino acids.

The table lists this clone with a few counts. The chain joins TRBV7-2 to TRBJ2-1; no clear D. Trimming removed 2 bases at V and 11 bases at J, with 10 bases between. Per germline, CDR1 SGHTA and CDR2 FQGNSA. This CDR3 is 12 amino acids long. The CDR3 sequence: CASSLNNQKQFF. For the CDR3, the DNA is TGTGCCAGCAGCTTAAACAATCAAAAGCAGTTCTTC.

The chain is built from TRBV7-2 and TRBJ2-7, with D possibly matching TRBD1 (5 bases). Trimming removed 4 bases from V and 9 bases from J, with 16 bases in between. There are 13 residues in the CDR3. Looked up from germline, CDR1 is SGHTA and CDR2 is FQGNSA. The CDR3 DNA is TGTGCCAGCAGCTCAACCATCCAGGGCGGGCAGTACTTC. Translated, it gives CASSSTIQGGQYF.

This clone was picked up a small number of times. The chain has TRBV7-9 and TRBJ2-3; possible D gene TRBD2, 6 bases. The CDR3 has 16 amino acids. V lost 1 base to trimming and J lost 2 bases, with 13 bases between them. Looked up from germline, CDR1 is SEHNR and CDR2 is FQNEAQ (reference sequence). CDR3 in amino acids: CASSLGRESYTDTQYF. The DNA for the CDR3 is TGTGCCAGCAGCTTAGGCCGGGAGTCCTACACAGATACGCAGTATTTT.

This clone has just a few counts. The rearrangement joins TRBV11-3 to TRBJ2-3; D not certain. The germline V gene has CDR1 SGHNT and CDR2 YENEEA. Trimming removed 1 base from V and 0 bases from J, with 8 bases in between. The CDR3 length is 15 residues. CDR3 bases: TGTGCCAGCAGCTTAGGCCGCTTGAGCACAGATACGCAGTATTTT. This translates into CASSLGRLSTDTQYF.